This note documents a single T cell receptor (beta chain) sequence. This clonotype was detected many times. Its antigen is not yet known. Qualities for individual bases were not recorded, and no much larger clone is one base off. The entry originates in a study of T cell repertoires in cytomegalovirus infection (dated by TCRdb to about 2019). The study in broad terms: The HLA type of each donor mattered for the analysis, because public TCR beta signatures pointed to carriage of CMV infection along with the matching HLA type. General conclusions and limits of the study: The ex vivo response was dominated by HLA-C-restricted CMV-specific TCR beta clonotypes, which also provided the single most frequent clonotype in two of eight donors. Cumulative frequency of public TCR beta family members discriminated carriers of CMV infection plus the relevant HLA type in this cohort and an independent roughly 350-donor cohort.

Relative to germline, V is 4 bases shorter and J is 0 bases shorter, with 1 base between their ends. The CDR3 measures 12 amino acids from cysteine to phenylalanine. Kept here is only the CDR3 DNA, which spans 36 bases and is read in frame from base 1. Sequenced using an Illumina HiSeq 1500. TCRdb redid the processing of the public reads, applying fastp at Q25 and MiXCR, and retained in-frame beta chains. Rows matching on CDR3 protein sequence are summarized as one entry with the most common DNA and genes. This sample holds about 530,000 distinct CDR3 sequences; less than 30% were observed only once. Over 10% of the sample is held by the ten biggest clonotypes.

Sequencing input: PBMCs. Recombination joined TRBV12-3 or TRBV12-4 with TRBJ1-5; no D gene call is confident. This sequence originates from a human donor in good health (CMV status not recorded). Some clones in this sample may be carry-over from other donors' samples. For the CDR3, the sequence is CASSYSNQPQHF. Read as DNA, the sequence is TGTGCCAGCAGTTATAGCAATCAGCCCCAGCATTTT.